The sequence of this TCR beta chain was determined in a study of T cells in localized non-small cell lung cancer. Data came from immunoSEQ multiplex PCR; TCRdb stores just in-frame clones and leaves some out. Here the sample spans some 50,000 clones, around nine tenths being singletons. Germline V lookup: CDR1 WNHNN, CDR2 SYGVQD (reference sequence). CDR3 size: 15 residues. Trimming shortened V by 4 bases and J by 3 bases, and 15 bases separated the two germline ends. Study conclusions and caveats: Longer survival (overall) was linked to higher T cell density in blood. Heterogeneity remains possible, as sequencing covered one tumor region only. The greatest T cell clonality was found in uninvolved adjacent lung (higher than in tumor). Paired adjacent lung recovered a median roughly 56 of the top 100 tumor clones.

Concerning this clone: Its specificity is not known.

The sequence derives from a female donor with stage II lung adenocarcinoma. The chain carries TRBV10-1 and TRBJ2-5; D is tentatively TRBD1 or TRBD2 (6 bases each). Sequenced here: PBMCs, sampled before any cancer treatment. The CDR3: CASSGGGRSEETQYF. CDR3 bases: TGCGCCAGCAGTGGAGGGGGGCGTTCCGAAGAGACCCAGTACTTC.